The clone carrying this T cell receptor (beta chain) was detected many times. Its cognate antigen is unknown. The data originate from a study of T cells in Graves' hyperthyroidism and ophthalmopathy. Whole-study findings and limits: Most clonotypes that expanded in the thyroid above 0.001 also showed up in blood.

Absent ophthalmopathy progression within 18 months defined stable Graves' hyperthyroidism. The CDR3 regions of TCR beta were amplified from RNA transcripts. In the first-round RT-PCR of the TCR CDR3, the HTBI primer set was used. TCRdb fed the multiplex PCR reads into MiXCR, producing one record per CDR3 protein. The sample records about 320,000 distinct CDR3 sequences, 15% to 20% being singletons. Deletions cut 3 bases from V and 0 bases from J, with 8 bases between. The CDR3 is 15 residues long. Germline V gives CDR1 KGHSH, CDR2 LQKENI. The chain uses TRBV18 and TRBJ1-4; D gene uncertain. The clonotype comes from a man aged 25 to 40 with Graves' hyperthyroidism. Sequenced: blood. The CDR3 coding sequence is TGTGCCAGCTCACCCCGGCCGGCAACTAATGAAAAACTGTTTTTT. This translates into CASSPRPATNEKLFF.